Sequencing of this T cell receptor beta chain was carried out in a study of identical twins. Overall study findings and caveats: Invariant cells of the MAIT and iNKT types might have partly distorted the zero-insertion analyses.

Comment on this clonotype: Its antigen is not known.

The ends were cut back, 10 bases at V and 1 base at J, with 7 bases in the middle. The CDR3 loop spans 11 amino acids. Germline loops: CDR1 ENHRY, CDR2 SYGVKD. The cDNA had a unique molecular identifier and a template-switch universal primer site. A single record per CDR3 protein comes from TCRdb applying MiXCR to the 5' RACE reads. The top ten clones hold 0.35% to 0.45% of a sample with around 530,000 distinct CDR3 sequences, roughly 15% of them seen once. This same sample was also part of a study on yellow fever vaccine responses in identical twins.

This receptor was obtained from a woman aged 18-29 years in good health. The sample consisted of CD4+ T cells sorted from blood. J is TRBJ2-5 and V is TRBV10-3; unclear D gene. As DNA, the CDR3 is TGTGCCACCGCGTCCCAAGAGACCCAGTACTTC. It codes for CATASQETQYF.